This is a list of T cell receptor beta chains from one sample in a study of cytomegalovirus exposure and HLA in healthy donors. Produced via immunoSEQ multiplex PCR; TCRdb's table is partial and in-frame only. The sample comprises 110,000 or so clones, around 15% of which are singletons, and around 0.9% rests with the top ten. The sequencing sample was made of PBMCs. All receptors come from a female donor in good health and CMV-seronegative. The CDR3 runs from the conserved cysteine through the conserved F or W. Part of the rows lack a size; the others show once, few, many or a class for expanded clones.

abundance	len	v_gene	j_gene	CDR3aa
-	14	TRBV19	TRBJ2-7	CASSIRDSSYEQYF
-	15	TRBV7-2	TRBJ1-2	CASSLRAGSNYGYTF
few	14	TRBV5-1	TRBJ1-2	CASSPEQGPGGYTF
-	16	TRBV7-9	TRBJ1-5	CASRGVLLEFNQPQHF
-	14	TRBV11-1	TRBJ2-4	CASSSPGHRNIQYF
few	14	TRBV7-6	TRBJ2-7	CASSPERGYYEQYF
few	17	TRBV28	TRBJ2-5	CASSIELLQGSQETQYF
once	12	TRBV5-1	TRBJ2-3	CASSPRADTQYF
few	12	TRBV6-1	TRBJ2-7	CASSEVGYEQYF
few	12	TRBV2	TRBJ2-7	CASSVQGAEQYF
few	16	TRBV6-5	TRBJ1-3	CASSYSLAGSGNTIYF
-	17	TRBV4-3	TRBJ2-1	CASSQDLRGGVPNEQFF
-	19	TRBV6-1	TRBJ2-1	CASSDPAASGGGSYNEQFF
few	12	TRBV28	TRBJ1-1	CASSLRGAGAFF
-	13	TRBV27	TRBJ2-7	CASSYRTGGQAAF
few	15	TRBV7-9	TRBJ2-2	CASSSIAGGRGELFF
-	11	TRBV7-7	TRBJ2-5	CASGSRETQYF
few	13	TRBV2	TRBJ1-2	CASSDSGGRGYTF
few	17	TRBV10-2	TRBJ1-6	CASRPGQPDSYNSPLHF
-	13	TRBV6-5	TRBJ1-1	CASSYSGQGTAFF
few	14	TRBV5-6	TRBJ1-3	CASSRGTGANTIYF
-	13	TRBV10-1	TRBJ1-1	CASSGQLYTEAFF
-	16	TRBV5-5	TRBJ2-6	CASSLGQVSGANVLTF
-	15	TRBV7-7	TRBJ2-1	CASSLSGGAGNEQFF
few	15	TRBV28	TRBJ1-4	CASSPTGAVGEKLFF
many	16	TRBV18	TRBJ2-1	CASSPLTSGRDNEQFF
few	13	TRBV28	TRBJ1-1	CASSPYGSTEAFF
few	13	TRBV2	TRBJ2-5	CASSEGTQLPQYF
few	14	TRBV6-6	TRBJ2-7	CASSYDGTLYEQYF
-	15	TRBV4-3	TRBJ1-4	CASSQGRATNEKLFF
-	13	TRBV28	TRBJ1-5	CASSRHSNQPQHF
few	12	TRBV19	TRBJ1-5	CASSIVRQPQHF
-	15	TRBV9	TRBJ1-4	CASSVQVGGAEKLFF
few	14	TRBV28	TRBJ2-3	CASSGGLLTDTQYF
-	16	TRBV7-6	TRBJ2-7	CASSSGLAGDPYEQYF
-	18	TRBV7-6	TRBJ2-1	CASSLVGLAGPSRNEQFF
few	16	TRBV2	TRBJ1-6	CASRGKQGARNSPLHF
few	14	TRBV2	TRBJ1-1	CASIKNREGTEAFF
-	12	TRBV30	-	CAWDSVSYEQYF
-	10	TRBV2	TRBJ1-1	CASSVHRAFF
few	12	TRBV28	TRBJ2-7	CASARTSYEQYF
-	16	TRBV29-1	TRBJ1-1	CSVEDAPEAMNTEAFF
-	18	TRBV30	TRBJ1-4	CAWSTTPDPGQVLEKLFF
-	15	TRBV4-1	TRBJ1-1	CASSESKAESTEAFF
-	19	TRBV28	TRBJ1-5	CASSLREGQGSNSDQPQHF
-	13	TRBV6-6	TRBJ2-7	CASTVSGTYEQYF
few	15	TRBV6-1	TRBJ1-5	CASSEREWGNQPQHF
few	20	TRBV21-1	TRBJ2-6	CASSPPGGGRVLNGANVLTF
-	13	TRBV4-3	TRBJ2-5	CASSQSQQETQYF
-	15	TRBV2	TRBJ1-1	CASSDWGQGFTEAFF
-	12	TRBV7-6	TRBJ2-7	CASSLGGGEQYF
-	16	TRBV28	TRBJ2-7	CASVGLAGPTSYEQYF
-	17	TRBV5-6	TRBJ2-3	CASSCLSGLGVTDTQYF
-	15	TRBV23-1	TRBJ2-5	CASTPRVAAAGTQYF
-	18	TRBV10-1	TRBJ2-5	CASSESRQVQKYQETQYF
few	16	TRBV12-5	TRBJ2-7	CASGLVLGQGAYEQYF
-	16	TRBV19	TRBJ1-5	CASSRGGQGVRQPQHF